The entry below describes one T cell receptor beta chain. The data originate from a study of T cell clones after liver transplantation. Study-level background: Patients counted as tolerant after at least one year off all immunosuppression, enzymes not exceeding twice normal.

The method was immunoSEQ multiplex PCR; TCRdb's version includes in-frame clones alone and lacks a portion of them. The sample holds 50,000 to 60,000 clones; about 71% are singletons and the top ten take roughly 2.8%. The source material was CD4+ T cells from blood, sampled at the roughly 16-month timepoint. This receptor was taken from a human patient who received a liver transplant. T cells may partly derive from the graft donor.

This chain's CDR3 is CASSDGGARTDTQYF. The CDR3 DNA follows: TGTGCCAGCAGTGATGGGGGGGCCAGAACAGATACGCAGTATTTT. The chain combines TRBV6-1 with TRBJ2-3; D possibly corresponds to TRBD2 (7 bases). Germline V gene sequence: CDR1 MNHNS, CDR2 SASEGT. The CDR3 covers 15 residues. The V and J ends lost 3 bases and 3 bases respectively, with 13 bases between them.